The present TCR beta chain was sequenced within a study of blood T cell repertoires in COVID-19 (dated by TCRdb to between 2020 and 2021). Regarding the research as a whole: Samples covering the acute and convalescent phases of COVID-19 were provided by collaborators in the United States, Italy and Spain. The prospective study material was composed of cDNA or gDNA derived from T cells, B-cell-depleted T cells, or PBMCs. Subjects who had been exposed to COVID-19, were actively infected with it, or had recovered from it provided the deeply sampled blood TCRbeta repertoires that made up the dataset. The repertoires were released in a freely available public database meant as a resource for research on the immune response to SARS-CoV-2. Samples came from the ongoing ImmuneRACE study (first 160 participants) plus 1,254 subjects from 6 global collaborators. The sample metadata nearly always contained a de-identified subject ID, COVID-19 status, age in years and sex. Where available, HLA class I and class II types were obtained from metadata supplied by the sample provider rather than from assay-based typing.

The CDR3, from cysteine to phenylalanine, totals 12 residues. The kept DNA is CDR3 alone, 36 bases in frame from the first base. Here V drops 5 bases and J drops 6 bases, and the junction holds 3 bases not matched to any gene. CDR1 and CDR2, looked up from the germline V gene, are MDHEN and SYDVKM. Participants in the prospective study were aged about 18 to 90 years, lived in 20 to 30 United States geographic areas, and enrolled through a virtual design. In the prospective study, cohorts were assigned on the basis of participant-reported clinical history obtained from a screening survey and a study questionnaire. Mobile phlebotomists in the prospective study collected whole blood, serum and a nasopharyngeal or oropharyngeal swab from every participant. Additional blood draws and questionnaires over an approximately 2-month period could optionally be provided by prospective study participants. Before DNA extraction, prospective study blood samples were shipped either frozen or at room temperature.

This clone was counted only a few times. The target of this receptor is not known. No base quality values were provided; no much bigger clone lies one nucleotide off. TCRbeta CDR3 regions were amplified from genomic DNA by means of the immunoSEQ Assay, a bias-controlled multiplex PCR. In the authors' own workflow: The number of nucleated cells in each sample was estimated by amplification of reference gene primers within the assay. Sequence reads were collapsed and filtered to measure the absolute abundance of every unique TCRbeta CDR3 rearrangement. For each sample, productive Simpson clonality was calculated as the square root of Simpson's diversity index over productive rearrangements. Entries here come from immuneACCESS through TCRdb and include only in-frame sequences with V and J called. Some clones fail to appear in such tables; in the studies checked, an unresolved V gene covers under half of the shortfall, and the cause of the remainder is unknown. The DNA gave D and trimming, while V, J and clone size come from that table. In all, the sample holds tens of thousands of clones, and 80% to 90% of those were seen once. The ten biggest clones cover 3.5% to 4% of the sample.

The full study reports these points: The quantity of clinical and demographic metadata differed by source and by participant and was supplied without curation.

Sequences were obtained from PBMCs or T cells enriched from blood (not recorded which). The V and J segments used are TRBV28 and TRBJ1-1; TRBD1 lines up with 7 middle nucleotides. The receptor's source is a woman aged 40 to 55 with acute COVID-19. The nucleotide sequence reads TGTGCCAGCAGTCTGGGGACAGCTGAAGCTTTCTTT. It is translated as CASSLGTAEAFF.